The 2 T cell receptor beta chains below all came from one sample that was sequenced in a study of CD8+CD57+ T cells in acquired aplastic anemia. The study profiled TCR beta VDJ and CDR3 using genomic DNA as template. MiXCR, applied by TCRdb to the reads, yields one record per CDR3 protein. The sample lists around 170,000 distinct CDR3 sequences, approximately 45% occurring once. Sequencing was carried out using sorted CD4+, CD8+, or CD8+CD57+ T cells (not recorded which) from PBMCs. The receptors derive from a human donor in good health.

There are many counts of this clonotype. The CDR3 reads CATSSRVETYGYTF. Written as DNA, the CDR3 is TGTGCCACCAGCTCCAGGGTTGAAACCTATGGCTACACCTTC. The V gene is TRBV24-1, the J gene TRBJ1-2; maybe TRBD1 (5 bases). The ends were cut back, 7 bases at V and 4 bases at J, with 15 bases in the middle. This CDR3 has 14 amino acids. Germline lookup yields CDR1 KGHDR and CDR2 SFDVKD.

This clonotype came up many times. The chain has TRBV7-9 and TRBJ2-2; the D gene is possibly TRBD1 (6 bases). The V gene lost 5 bases and the J gene lost 4 bases, with 17 bases spanning the gap. CDR1 and CDR2 (germline): SEHNR, FQNEAQ (reference sequence). The CDR3 extends over 16 amino acids. For the CDR3, the DNA is TGTGCCAGCAGCGCGAAACAGGGCCGTCCCACCGGGGAGCTGTTTTTT. Translating it yields CASSAKQGRPTGELFF. Drawing the rest from reference TRBV7-9 and TRBJ2-2, the complete variable domain is DTGVSQNPRHKITKRGQNVTFRCDPISEHNRLYWYRQTLGQGPEFLTYFQNEAQLEKSRLLSDRFSAERPKGSFSTLEIQRTEQGDSAMYLCASSAKQGRPTGELFFGEGSRLTVL.